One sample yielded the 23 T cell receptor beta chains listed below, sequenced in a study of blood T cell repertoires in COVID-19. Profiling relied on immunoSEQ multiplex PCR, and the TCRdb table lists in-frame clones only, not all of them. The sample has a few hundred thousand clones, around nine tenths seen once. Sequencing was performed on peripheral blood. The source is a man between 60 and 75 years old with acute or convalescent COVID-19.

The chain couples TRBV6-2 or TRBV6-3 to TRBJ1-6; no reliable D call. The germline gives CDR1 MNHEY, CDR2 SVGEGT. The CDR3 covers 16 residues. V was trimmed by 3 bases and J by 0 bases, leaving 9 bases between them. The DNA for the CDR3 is TGTGCCAGCAGTTATACGGGAAGCTCCTATAATTCACCCCTCCACTTT. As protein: CASSYTGSSYNSPLHF.

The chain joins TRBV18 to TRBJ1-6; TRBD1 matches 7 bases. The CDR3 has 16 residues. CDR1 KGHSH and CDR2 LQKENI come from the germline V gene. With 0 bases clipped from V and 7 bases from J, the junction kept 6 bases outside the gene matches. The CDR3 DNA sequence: TGTGCCAGCTCACCACCGACAGGGACGGACAATTCACCCCTCCACTTT. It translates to CASSPPTGTDNSPLHF.

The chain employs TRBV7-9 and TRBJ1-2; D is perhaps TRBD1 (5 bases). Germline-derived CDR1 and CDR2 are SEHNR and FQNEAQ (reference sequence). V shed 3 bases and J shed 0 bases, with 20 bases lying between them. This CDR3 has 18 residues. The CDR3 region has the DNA TGTGCCAGCAGCTTGTTCCCAGGGAACCACGACTCTAACTATGGCTACACCTTC. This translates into CASSLFPGNHDSNYGYTF.

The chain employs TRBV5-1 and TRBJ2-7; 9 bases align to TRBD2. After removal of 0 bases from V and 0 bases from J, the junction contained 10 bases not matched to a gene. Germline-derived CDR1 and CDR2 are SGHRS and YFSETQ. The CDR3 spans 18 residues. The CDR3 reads CASSLGVSGGFSSYEQYF. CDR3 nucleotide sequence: TGCGCCAGCAGCTTGGGGGTTAGCGGGGGCTTCAGCTCCTACGAGCAGTACTTC.

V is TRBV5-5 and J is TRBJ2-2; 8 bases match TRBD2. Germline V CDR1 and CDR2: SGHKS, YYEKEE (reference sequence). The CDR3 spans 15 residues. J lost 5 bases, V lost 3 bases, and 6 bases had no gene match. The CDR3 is CASSWSGGGTGELFF. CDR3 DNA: TGTGCCAGCAGCTGGAGCGGGGGAGGGACCGGGGAGCTGTTTTTT.

In DNA, the CDR3 is TGTGCCAGCAGCCCCCCCAGCCAAGAGACCCAGTACTTC. As protein: CASSPPSQETQYF. The chain is built from TRBV7-2 and TRBJ2-5; the D is unclear. Trimming took off 5 bases at V and 1 base at J, with 8 bases between the two ends. The CDR3 contains 13 residues. Germline values: CDR1 SGHTA, CDR2 FQGNSA.

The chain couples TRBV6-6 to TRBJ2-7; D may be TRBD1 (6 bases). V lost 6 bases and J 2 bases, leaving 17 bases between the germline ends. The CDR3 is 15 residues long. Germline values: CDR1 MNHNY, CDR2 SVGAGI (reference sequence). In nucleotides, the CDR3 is TGTGCCAGCAGCCACCGAGACAGGCGCCCCTACGAGCAGTACTTC. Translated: CASSHRDRRPYEQYF.

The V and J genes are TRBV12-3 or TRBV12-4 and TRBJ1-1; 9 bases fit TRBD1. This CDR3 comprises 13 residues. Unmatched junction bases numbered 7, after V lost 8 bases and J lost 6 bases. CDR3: CASHGQGSAEAFF. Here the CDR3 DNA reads TGTGCCAGCCATGGACAGGGGTCGGCTGAAGCTTTCTTT.

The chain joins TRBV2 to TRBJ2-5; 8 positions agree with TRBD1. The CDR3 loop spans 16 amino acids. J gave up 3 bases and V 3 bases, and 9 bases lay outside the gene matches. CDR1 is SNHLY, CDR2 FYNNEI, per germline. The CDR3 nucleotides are TGTGCCAGCAGTGAGATTTTAGGACAGGGAAAAGAGACCCAGTACTTC. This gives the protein CASSEILGQGKETQYF.

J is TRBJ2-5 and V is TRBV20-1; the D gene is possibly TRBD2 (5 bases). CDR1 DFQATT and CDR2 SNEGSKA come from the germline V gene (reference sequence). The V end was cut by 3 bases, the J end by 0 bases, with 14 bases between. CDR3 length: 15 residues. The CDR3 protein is CSASPGWSDQETQYF. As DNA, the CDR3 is TGCAGTGCTAGTCCGGGGTGGTCGGACCAAGAGACCCAGTACTTC.

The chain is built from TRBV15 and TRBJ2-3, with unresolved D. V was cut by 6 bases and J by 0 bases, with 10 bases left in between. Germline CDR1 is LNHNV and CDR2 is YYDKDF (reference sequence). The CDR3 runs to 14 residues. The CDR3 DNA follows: TGTGCCACCAGGTCAGAATTTAGCACAGATACGCAGTATTTT. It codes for CATRSEFSTDTQYF.

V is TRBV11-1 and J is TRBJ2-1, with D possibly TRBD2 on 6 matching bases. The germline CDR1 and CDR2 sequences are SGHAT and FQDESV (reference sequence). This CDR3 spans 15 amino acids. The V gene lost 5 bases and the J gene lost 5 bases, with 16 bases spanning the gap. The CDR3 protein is CASSPGGASDNEQFF. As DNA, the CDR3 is TGTGCCAGCAGCCCCGGAGGGGCCTCGGACAATGAGCAGTTCTTC.

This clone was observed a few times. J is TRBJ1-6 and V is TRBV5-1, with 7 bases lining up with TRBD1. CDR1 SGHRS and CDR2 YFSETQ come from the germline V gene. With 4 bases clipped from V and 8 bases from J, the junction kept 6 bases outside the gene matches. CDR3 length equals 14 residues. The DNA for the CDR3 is TGCGCCAGCAGCAAGGGGGCGGTGGATTCACCCCTCCACTTT. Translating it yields CASSKGAVDSPLHF.

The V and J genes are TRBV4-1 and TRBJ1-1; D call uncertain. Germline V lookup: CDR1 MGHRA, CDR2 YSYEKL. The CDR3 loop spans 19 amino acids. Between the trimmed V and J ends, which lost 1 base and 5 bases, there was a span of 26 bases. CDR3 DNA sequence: TGCGCCAGCAGCCAAGTGATCAGGTCAGGATCAACCTGGAGGACTGAAGCTTTCTTT. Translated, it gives CASSQVIRSGSTWRTEAFF.

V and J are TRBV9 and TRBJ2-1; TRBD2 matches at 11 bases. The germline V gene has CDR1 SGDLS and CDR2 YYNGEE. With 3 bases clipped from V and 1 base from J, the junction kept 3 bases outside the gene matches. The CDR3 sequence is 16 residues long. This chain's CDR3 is CASSGSGGVSYNEQFF. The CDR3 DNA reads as TGTGCCAGCAGCGGTAGCGGGGGGGTGTCCTACAATGAGCAGTTCTTC.

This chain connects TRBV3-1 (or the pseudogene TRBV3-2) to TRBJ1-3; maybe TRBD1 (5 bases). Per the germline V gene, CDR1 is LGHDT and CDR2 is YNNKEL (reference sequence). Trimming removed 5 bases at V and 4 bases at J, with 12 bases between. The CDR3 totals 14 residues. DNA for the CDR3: TGTGCCAGCAGCTCCCGGGGGAGGGGAAACACCATATATTTT. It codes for CASSSRGRGNTIYF.

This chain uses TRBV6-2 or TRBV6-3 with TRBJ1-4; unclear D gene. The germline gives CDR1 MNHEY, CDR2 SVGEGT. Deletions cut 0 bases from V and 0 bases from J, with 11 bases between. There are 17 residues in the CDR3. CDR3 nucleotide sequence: TGTGCCAGCAGTTACTCCATTAGCAGAGCAACTAATGAAAAACTGTTTTTT. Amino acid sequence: CASSYSISRATNEKLFF.

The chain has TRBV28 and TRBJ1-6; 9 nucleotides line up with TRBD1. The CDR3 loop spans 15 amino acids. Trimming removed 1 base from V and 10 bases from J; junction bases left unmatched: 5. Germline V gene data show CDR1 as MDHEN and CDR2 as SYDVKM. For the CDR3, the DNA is TGTGCCAGCAGTTTATTCACAGGGGGCCGATCACCCCTCCACTTT. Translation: CASSLFTGGRSPLHF.

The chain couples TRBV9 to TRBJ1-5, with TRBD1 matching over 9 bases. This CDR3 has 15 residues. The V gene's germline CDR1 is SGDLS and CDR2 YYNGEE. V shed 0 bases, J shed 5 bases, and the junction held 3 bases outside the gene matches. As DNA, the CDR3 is TGTGCCAGCAGCGTAGATGGACAGGGGCATCAGCCCCAGCATTTT. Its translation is CASSVDGQGHQPQHF.

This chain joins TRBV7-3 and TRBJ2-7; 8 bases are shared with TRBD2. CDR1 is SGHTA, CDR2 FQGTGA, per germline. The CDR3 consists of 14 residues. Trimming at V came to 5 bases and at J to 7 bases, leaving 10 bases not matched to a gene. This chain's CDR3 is CASSPGGVQGEQYF. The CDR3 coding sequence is TGTGCCAGCAGCCCCGGGGGGGTCCAAGGGGAGCAGTACTTC.

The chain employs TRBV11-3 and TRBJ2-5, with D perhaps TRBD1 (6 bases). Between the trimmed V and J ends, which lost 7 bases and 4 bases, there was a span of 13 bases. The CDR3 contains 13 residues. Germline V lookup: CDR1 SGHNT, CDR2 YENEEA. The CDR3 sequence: CASTSGRGETQYF. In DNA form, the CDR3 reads TGTGCCAGCACCTCGGGCAGGGGAGAGACCCAGTACTTC.

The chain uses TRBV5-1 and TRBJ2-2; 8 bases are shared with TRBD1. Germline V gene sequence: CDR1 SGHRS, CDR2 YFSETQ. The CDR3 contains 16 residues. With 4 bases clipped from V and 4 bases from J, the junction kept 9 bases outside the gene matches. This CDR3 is CASSPRAGGITGELFF. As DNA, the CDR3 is TGCGCCAGCAGCCCGAGGGCAGGGGGCATCACCGGGGAGCTGTTTTTT. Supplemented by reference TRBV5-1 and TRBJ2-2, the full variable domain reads KAGVTQTPRYLIKTRGQQVTLSCSPISGHRSVSWYQQTPGQGLQFLFEYFSETQRNKGNFPGRFSGRQFSNSRSEMNVSTLELGDSALYLCASSPRAGGITGELFFGEGSRLTVL.

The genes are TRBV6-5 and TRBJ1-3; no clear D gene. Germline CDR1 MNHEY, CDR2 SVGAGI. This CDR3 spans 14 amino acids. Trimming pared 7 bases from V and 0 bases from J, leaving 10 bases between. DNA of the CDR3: TGTGCCAGCACCCCCATAGCCTCTGGAAACACCATATATTTT. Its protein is CASTPIASGNTIYF.